This entry lists 23 T cell receptor beta chains sequenced from one sample in a study of blood T cells in healthy people across ages. A second PCR of 7 to 11 cycles used a sample-barcoded 5' primer and a J-beta primer mix. MiXCR, run by TCRdb on the 5' RACE reads, gives a single entry per CDR3 protein. The profile shows over a million distinct CDR3 sequences, 40% to 45% of them singletons. The sequenced sample was blood. The source of these receptors is a young woman in good health.

The CDR3 reads CSARDRGEPHEQYF. CDR3 nucleotides: TGCAGTGCTAGAGATAGAGGGGAACCCCACGAGCAGTACTTC. The rearrangement joins TRBV20-1 to TRBJ2-4; D possibly uses TRBD1 or TRBD2 (5 bases each). The assigned J gene may be wrong: the sequence end matches TRBJ2-7 better. Germline loops: CDR1 DFQATT, CDR2 SNEGSKA (reference sequence). CDR3 size: 14 residues.

The chain is built from TRBV9 and TRBJ1-4, with 7 bases lining up with TRBD1. V lost 5 bases, J lost 8 bases, and 6 bases stayed unmatched. Per germline, CDR1 SGDLS and CDR2 YYNGEE. The CDR3 sequence is 13 residues long. CDR3 DNA sequence: TGTGCCAGCAGTAGGGGGCCGGAAGAAAAACTGTTTTTT. This gives the protein CASSRGPEEKLFF.

The chain recombines TRBV14 with TRBJ2-7; D possibly corresponds to TRBD2 (6 bases). Germline V gene sequence: CDR1 SGHDN, CDR2 FVKESK. This CDR3 contains 13 residues. The ends were cut back, 1 base at V and 10 bases at J, with 14 bases in the middle. CDR3 protein: CASSQGTNSRQYF. As DNA, the CDR3 is TGTGCCAGCAGCCAAGGGACTAACTCGCGTCAGTACTTC.

The J gene is TRBJ2-2, the V gene TRBV24-1, with 8 bases aligning to TRBD1. The CDR3 runs 15 residues. Trimming removed 3 bases from V and 5 bases from J; junction bases left unmatched: 4. CDR1 and CDR2 (germline): KGHDR, SFDVKD. The CDR3 protein is CATSDTGGRTGELFF. The CDR3 nucleotides read TGTGCCACCAGTGATACAGGGGGAAGAACCGGGGAGCTGTTTTTT.

A word on this clonotype: One end of the junction does not line up with germline, which may come from a read error. This sequence joins TRBV4-1 and TRBJ1-1, with 10 bases that match TRBD1. Germline CDR1 reads MGHRA; CDR2 reads YSYEKL. The CDR3 spans 15 residues. The CDR3 DNA follows: TGCGCCAGCAGCCAGAGGACAGGGGGGAACGCTGAAGCTTTCTTT. It specifies CASSQRTGGNAEAFF.

This clonotype was counted a few times. The chain recombines TRBV27 with TRBJ1-1, with 7 bases lining up with TRBD1. The CDR3 length is 13 residues. The trim removed 9 bases at V and 6 bases at J, leaving 10 bases unmatched. Germline assignment: CDR1 MNHEY and CDR2 SMNVEV (reference sequence). This chain's CDR3 is CASKGQLKAEAFF. CDR3 sequence (DNA): TGTGCCAGTAAGGGACAGTTAAAAGCTGAAGCTTTCTTT.

This clonotype has only a few counts. This chain joins TRBV11-2 and TRBJ2-3, with 14 bases identical to TRBD2. V lost 5 bases to trimming and J lost 0 bases; unmatched junction nucleotides: 7. The CDR3 is made up of 18 amino acids. Germline V gives CDR1 SGHAT, CDR2 FQNNGV. CDR3 nucleotide sequence: TGTGCCAGCAGCCATCTTCGACTAGCGGGGGGGAGCACAGATACGCAGTATTTT. It is translated as CASSHLRLAGGSTDTQYF.

On this clonotype: Compared with germline, one end of the junction differs, possibly owing to a read error. The rearrangement uses TRBV7-9 and TRBJ2-5, with 9 positions matching TRBD1. Per the germline V gene, CDR1 is SEHNR and CDR2 is FQNEAQ (reference sequence). This CDR3 is 14 amino acids long. In DNA form, the CDR3 reads TGTGCCACCCTTGGGGACAGGGTACAAGAGACCCGGTACTTC. Residues: CATLGDRVQETRYF.

The chain employs TRBV7-9 and TRBJ2-7; maybe TRBD1 (6 bases). The CDR3 has 14 residues. Per the germline V gene, CDR1 is SEHNR and CDR2 is FQNEAQ (reference sequence). The V end was cut by 5 bases, the J end by 7 bases, with 18 bases between. The CDR3 DNA sequence: TGTGCCAGCAGCATAGGGACAAAGTACAATGAGCAGTACTTC. The encoded protein is CASSIGTKYNEQYF.

This clonotype occurred a few times. The chain carries TRBV20-1 and TRBJ2-3, with a weak D call TRBD1 (5 bases). V was pared by 3 bases and J by 4 bases, with 17 bases between. The V gene's germline CDR1 is DFQATT and CDR2 SNEGSKA (reference sequence). The CDR3 sequence is 15 residues long. CDR3 DNA: TGCAGTGCTAGCTACAATAATTGGGGCCCAGATACGCAGTATTTT. Residues: CSASYNNWGPDTQYF.

The genes are TRBV11-2 and TRBJ2-3; 15 nucleotides line up with TRBD2. Germline assignment: CDR1 SGHAT and CDR2 FQNNGV. The CDR3 is 15 amino acids. The V and J ends lost 4 bases and 5 bases, in that order; junction bases with no gene match: 1. The CDR3 bases are TGTGCCAGCAGCTGGACTAGCGGGGGGGGAGATACGCAGTATTTT. Its translation: CASSWTSGGGDTQYF. Full variable domain (rest looked up from reference TRBV11-2 and TRBJ2-3): EAGVAQSPRYKIIEKRQSVAFWCNPISGHATLYWYQQILGQGPKLLIQFQNNGVVDDSQLPKDRFSAERLKGVDSTLKIQPAKLEDSAVYLCASSWTSGGGDTQYFGPGTRLTVL.

In this sample, this clonotype turned up a few times. The chain employs TRBV6-5 and TRBJ2-1, with D possibly TRBD1 on 6 matching bases. The CDR3 has 14 residues. Trimming took 2 bases from V and 2 from J, leaving 7 bases between them. The germline V gene encodes CDR1 MNHEY and CDR2 SVGAGI. DNA for the CDR3: TGTGCCAGCAGTTACCGGACAGCCTACAATGAGCAGTTCTTC. This encodes CASSYRTAYNEQFF.

This clonotype occurred a few times. The chain recombines TRBV28 with TRBJ2-7; the D gene could be TRBD1 or TRBD2 (5 bases each). The CDR3 covers 14 residues. The V end lost 4 bases, the J end lost 4 bases, and 14 bases lay between the germline ends. CDR1 and CDR2 from the germline V gene are MDHEN and SYDVKM. The DNA for the CDR3 is TGTGCCAGCAGTTCGGGACGGAACTTATACGAGCAGTACTTC. It translates to CASSSGRNLYEQYF. The whole variable domain, filled in from reference TRBV28 and TRBJ2-7, reads DVKVTQSSRYLVKRTGEKVFLECVQDMDHENMFWYRQDPGLGLRLIYFSYDVKMKEKGDIPEGYSVSREKKERFSLILESASTNQTSMYLCASSSGRNLYEQYFGPGTRLTVT.

The chain uses TRBV3-1 and TRBJ2-3; 10 bases are a match to TRBD1. The CDR3 sequence is 15 residues long. Germline V gene sequence: CDR1 LGHDT, CDR2 YNNKEL (reference sequence). The trim removed 1 base at V and 4 bases at J, leaving 2 bases unmatched. The CDR3 is CASSQGGTGADTQYF. DNA for the CDR3: TGTGCCAGCAGCCAAGGTGGGACAGGGGCAGATACGCAGTATTTT.

The gene calls are TRBV7-3 and TRBJ2-3; no clear D gene. Germline lookup yields CDR1 SGHTA and CDR2 FQGTGA. The CDR3 consists of 16 residues. With 4 bases removed from V and 0 bases from J, the gap between germline ends came to 14 bases. The CDR3 coding sequence is TGTGCCAGCAGCTCCACCGGTTTACCTAGCACAGATACGCAGTATTTT. It specifies CASSSTGLPSTDTQYF.

Written as DNA, the CDR3 is TGTGCCAGCAGCTTAGACTTTTTAGCCCTGACTAGCGGCTCCTACAATGAGCAGTACTTC. Translating it yields CASSLDFLALTSGSYNEQYF. The genes are TRBV7-9 and TRBJ2-1, with TRBD2 matching 9 bases. The DNA end lines up better with TRBJ2-7; the J call may be wrong. Per the germline V gene, CDR1 is SEHNR and CDR2 is FQNEAQ (reference sequence). There are 20 residues in the CDR3.

This clonotype was counted between two and nine times. J is TRBJ2-3 and V is TRBV27; 12 bases are shared with TRBD2. The CDR3 has 15 residues. Trimming cost V 2 bases and J 5 bases; bases outside gene matches: 2. Germline V gene lookup returns CDR1 MNHEY and CDR2 SMNVEV (reference sequence). The CDR3 reads CASSLLAGGVDTQYF. The CDR3 bases are TGTGCCAGCAGTTTACTAGCGGGAGGGGTAGATACGCAGTATTTT.

This clonotype was recorded a few times. The chain has TRBV6-5 and TRBJ2-3; TRBD2 agrees at 12 bases. This CDR3 region has 17 residues. Germline values: CDR1 MNHEY, CDR2 SVGAGI. The V gene end was trimmed by 2 bases and the J gene end by 4 bases; junction bases not matched to a gene: 7. The CDR3 DNA reads TGTGCCAGCAGTTACATGACCCTAGCGGGAGGGCCAGATACGCAGTATTTT. Protein product: CASSYMTLAGGPDTQYF.

The chain recombines TRBV27 with TRBJ2-2; TRBD2 matches 7 bases. Germline V gene data show CDR1 as MNHEY and CDR2 as SMNVEV (reference sequence). This CDR3 is 17 amino acids long. V dropped 2 bases and J dropped 4; count of bases not matched to a gene: 10. The CDR3 here is CASSLIPFSGGTGELFF. DNA of the CDR3: TGTGCCAGCAGTTTAATCCCATTCTCGGGGGGCACCGGGGAGCTGTTTTTT.

This CDR3 reads CASSLGFGGSHNEQFF. DNA for the CDR3: TGTGCCAGCAGCCTGGGATTTGGCGGGAGTCACAATGAGCAGTTCTTC. The V and J genes are TRBV7-9 and TRBJ2-1, with 7 nucleotides matching TRBD2. The CDR3 is 16 residues long. The germline CDR1 and CDR2 sequences are SEHNR and FQNEAQ (reference sequence). J gave up 5 bases and V 5 bases, and 12 bases lay outside the gene matches.

The CDR3 loop reads CASSQDLGQPGYTF. CDR3 in DNA: TGCGCCAGCAGCCAAGATCTAGGACAGCCGGGCTACACCTTC. The chain recombines TRBV4-3 with TRBJ1-2; D is possibly TRBD1 (6 bases). Germline V gene sequence: CDR1 LGHNA, CDR2 YSLEER. The ends were cut back, 0 bases at V and 8 bases at J, with 13 bases in the middle. The CDR3 runs 14 residues.

The chain has TRBV27 and TRBJ1-1; possible D gene TRBD1, 6 bases. The germline CDR1 and CDR2 sequences are MNHEY and SMNVEV (reference sequence). The CDR3 is 19 amino acids. Trimming cost V 9 bases and J 7 bases, with 36 bases left between them. The CDR3 DNA reads as TGTGCCAGTTTTATCGGGGGTAAGGGGGAGCCTTTCCTCCTGGGTGAAGCTTTCTTT. It is translated as CASFIGGKGEPFLLGEAFF.

J is TRBJ1-5 and V is TRBV7-9; D is ambiguous. CDR1 and CDR2 from the germline V gene are SEHNR and FQNEAQ (reference sequence). V was shortened by 2 bases and J by 4 bases, with 9 bases between the two germline ends. There are 14 residues in the CDR3. Written as DNA, the CDR3 is TGTGCCAGCAGCTTATACCCGGGGAATCAGCCCCAGCATTTT. It is translated as CASSLYPGNQPQHF. The full variable domain, with the rest looked up from reference TRBV7-9 and TRBJ1-5, is DTGVSQNPRHKITKRGQNVTFRCDPISEHNRLYWYRQTLGQGPEFLTYFQNEAQLEKSRLLSDRFSAERPKGSFSTLEIQRTEQGDSAMYLCASSLYPGNQPQHFGDGTRLSIL.